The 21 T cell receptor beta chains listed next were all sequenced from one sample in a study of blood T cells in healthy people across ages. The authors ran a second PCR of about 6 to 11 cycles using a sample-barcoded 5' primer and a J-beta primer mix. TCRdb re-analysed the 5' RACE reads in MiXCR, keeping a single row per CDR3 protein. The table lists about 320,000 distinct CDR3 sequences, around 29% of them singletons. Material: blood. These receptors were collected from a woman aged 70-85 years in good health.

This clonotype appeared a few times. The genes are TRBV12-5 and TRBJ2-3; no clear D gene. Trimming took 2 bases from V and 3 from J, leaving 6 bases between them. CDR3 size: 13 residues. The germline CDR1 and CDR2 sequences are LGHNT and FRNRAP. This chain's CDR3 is CASGLMGTDTQYF. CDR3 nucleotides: TGTGCTAGTGGTTTGATGGGTACAGATACGCAGTATTTT.

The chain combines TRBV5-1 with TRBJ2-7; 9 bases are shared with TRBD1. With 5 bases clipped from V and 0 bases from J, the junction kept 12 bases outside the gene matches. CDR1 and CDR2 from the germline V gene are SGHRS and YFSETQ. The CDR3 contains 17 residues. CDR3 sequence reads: CASSSFTGTGSSYEQYF. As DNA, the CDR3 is TGCGCCAGCAGTTCTTTCACCGGGACAGGGAGCTCCTACGAGCAGTACTTC.

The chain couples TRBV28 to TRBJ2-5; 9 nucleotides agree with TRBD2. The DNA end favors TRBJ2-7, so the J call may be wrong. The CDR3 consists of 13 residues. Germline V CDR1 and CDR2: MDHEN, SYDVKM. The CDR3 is CASRTSGFYEQYF. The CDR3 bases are TGTGCCAGCAGGACTAGCGGCTTCTACGAGCAGTACTTC.

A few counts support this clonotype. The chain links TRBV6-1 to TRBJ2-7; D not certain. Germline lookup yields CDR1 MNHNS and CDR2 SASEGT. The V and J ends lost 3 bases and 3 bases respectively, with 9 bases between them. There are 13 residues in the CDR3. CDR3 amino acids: CASSDALHYEQYF. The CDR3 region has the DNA TGTGCCAGCAGTGATGCACTCCACTACGAGCAGTACTTC.

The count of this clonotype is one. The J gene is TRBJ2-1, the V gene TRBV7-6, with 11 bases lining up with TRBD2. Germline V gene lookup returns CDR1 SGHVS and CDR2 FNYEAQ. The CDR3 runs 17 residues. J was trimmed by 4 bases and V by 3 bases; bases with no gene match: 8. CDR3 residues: CASSFSSGLAAYNEQFF. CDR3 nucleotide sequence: TGTGCCAGCAGCTTTTCATCGGGACTAGCGGCGTACAATGAGCAGTTCTTC. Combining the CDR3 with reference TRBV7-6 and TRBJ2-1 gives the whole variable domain GAGVSQSPRYKVTKRGQDVALRCDPISGHVSLYWYRQALGQGPEFLTYFNYEAQQDKSGLPNDRFSAERPEGSISTLTIQRTEQRDSAMYRCASSFSSGLAAYNEQFFGPGTRLTVL.

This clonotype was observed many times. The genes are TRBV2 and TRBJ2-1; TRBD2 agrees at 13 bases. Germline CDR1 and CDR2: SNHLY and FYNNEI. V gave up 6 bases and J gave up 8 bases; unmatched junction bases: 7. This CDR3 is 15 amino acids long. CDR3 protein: CASRSLAGGPYEQFF. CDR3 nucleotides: TGTGCCAGCAGGTCACTAGCGGGAGGGCCCTATGAGCAGTTCTTC.

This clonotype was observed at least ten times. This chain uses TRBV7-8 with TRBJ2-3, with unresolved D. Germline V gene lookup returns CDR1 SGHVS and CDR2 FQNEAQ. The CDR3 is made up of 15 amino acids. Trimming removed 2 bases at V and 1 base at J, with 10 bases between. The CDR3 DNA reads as TGTGCCAGCAGCTTAAATAGTGTGGGCACAGATACGCAGTATTTT. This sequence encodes CASSLNSVGTDTQYF.

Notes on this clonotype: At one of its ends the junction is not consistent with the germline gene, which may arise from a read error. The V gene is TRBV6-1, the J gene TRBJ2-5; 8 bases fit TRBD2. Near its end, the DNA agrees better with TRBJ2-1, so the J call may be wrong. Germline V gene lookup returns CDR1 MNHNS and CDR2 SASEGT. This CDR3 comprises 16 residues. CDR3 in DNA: TGTGCCAGCAGTGAAGCGCTCAGCGGGAGCTACAACGAGCAGTTCTTC. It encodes CASSEALSGSYNEQFF.

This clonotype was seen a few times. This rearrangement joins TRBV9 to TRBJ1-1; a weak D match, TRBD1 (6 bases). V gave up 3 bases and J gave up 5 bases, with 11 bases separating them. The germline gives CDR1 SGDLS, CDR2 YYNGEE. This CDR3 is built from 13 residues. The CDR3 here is CASSAQGRTEAFF. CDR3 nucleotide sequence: TGTGCCAGCAGCGCTCAGGGGAGGACTGAAGCTTTCTTT. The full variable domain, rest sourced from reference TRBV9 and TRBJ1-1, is DSGVTQTPKHLITATGQRVTLRCSPRSGDLSVYWYQQSLDQGLQFLIQYYNGEERAKGNILERFSAQQFPDLHSELNLSSLELGDSALYFCASSAQGRTEAFFGQGTRLTVV.

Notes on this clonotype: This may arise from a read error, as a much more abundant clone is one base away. The DNA of the CDR3 is TGTGCCAGCTCAACCGGGTTTACAGATACGGAGTATTTT. Amino acid sequence: CASSTGFTDTEYF. The genes are TRBV12-3 or TRBV12-4 and TRBJ2-3; the D is unclear. The CDR3 is made up of 13 amino acids.

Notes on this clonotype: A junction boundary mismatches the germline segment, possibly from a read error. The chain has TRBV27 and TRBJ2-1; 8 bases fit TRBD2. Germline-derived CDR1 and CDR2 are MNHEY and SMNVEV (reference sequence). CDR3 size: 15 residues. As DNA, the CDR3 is TGTGCCGGCAGTTTACTAACGGGGGGGAACAATGAGCAGTTCTTC. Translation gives CAGSLLTGGNNEQFF.

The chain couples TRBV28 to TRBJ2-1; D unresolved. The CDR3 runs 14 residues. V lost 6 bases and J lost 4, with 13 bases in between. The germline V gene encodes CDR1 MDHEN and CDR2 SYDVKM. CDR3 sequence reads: CASSQVSVYNEQFF. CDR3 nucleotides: TGTGCCAGCAGCCAGGTTTCAGTTTACAATGAGCAGTTCTTC. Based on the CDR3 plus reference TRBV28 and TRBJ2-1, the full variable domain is DVKVTQSSRYLVKRTGEKVFLECVQDMDHENMFWYRQDPGLGLRLIYFSYDVKMKEKGDIPEGYSVSREKKERFSLILESASTNQTSMYLCASSQVSVYNEQFFGPGTRLTVL.

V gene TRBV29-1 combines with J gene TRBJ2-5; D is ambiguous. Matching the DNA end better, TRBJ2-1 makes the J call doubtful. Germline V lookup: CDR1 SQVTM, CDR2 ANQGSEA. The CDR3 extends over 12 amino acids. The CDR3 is CSVDFTRDEQFF. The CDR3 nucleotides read TGCAGCGTTGATTTCACAAGGGATGAGCAGTTCTTC.

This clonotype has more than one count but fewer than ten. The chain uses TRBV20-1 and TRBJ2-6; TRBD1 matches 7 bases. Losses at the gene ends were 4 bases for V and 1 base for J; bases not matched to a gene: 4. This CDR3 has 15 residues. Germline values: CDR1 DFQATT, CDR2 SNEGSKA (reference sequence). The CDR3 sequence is CSAIPGGSGANVLTF. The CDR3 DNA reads TGCAGTGCTATCCCAGGGGGATCTGGGGCCAACGTCCTGACTTTC.

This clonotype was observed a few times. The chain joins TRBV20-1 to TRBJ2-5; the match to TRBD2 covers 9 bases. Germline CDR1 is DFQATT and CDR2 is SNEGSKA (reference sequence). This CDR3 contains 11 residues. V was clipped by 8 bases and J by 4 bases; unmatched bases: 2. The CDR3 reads CSKAGGETQYF. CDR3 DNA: TGCAGTAAAGCGGGAGGAGAGACCCAGTACTTC.

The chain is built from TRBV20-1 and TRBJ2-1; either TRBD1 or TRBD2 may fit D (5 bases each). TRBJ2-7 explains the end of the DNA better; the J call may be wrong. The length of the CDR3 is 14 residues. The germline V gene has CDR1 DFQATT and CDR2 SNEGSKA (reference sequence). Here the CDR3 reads CSADSGRLPYEQYF. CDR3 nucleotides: TGCAGTGCTGATTCGGGACGCTTACCCTACGAGCAGTACTTC.

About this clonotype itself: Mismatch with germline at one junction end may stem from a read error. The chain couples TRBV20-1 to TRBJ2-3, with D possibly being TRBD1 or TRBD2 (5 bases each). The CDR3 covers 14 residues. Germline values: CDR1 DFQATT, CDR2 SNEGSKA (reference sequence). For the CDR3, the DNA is TGCGGTGCCGCCGGGACCCCACGCACAGATACGCAGTATTTT. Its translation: CGAAGTPRTDTQYF.

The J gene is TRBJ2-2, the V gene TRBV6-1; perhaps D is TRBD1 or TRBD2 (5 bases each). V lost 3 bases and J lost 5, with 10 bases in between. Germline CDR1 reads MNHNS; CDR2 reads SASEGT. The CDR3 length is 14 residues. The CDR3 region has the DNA TGTGCCAGCAGTGAGGATGGGGGAACCGGGGAGCTGTTTTTT. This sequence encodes CASSEDGGTGELFF.

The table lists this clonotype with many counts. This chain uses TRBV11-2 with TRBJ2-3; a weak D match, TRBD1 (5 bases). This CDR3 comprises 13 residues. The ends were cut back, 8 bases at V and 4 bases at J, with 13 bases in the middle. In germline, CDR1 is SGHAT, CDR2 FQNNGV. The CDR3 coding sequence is TGTGCCAGCCGGCAGGGTTTGGCAGATACGCAGTATTTT. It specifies CASRQGLADTQYF.

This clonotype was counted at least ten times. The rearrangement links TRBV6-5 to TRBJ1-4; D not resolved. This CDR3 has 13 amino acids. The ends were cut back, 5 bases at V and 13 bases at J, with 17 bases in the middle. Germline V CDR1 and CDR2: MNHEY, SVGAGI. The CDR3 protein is CASSRDSAGVLFF. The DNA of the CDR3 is TGTGCCAGCAGTAGAGATAGTGCTGGAGTACTGTTTTTT.

CDR3 coding DNA: TGTGCCAGCAGCTTAGTTGTCATGGGAGATACGCAGTATTTT. It yields the protein CASSLVVMGDTQYF. V is TRBV7-9 and J is TRBJ2-3, with D uncertain. CDR1 is SEHNR, CDR2 FQNEAQ, per germline (reference sequence). Trimming stripped 1 base from V and 5 bases from J, with 10 bases between. The CDR3 sequence is 14 residues long.